This T cell receptor (beta chain) is from a study of PD-L1 blockade in urothelial cancer (dated by TCRdb to the late 2010s). Study-level background: Every patient began therapy in the mid-2010s and was given atezolizumab 1,200 mg intravenously every 3 weeks. In the same patients, whole exome sequencing and RNA sequencing of pretreatment tumors were performed in addition to TCR sequencing. Durable clinical benefit meant progression-free survival longer than 6 months, and TCR features were also tested against progression-free and overall survival. Durable clinical benefit was achieved by nine patients but not by the remaining 20. Blood samples gave a median of approximately 150,000 T cells and 88,000 or so unique TCRs, with a median clonality of about 0.078. An ECOG performance status of 0 or 1 was recorded for the patients, and 0 to 3 prior chemotherapy regimens had been received by the patients. Pretreatment tumor samples and matched peripheral blood, collected serially before and after atezolizumab treatment, underwent TCR sequencing. Blood samples were analyzed 3 weeks after the start of treatment (second dose) and 6 weeks after the start of treatment. Around 30 patients had pretreatment blood TCR-seq, roughly 24 had at least one posttreatment blood collection, and roughly 24 had tumor TCR-seq. An exploratory multi-omic analysis was conducted of the somatic, immune and clinical correlates of response to PD-L1 blockade with atezolizumab in urothelial cancer. About 90% of the 29 patients were males with bladder-origin urothelial cancer, and about 65% of the roughly 30 reported a prior smoking history. Points the paper makes about the study in general: Patients with durable benefit showed greater expansion of tumor-associated TCR clones in peripheral blood 3 weeks after starting treatment (n ≈ 20, p = 0.022). Improved progression-free and overall survival was found to be associated with pretreatment peripheral blood TCR clonality below the median. Small sample size (n ≈ 27) and many exploratory analyses mean the results are intended to be hypothesis-generating.

Synthetic TCR analog templates were spiked into each PCR to estimate absolute template abundance from read counts. The immunoSEQ assay was used to amplify TCRbeta CDR3 regions from genomic DNA with bias-controlled V and J gene primers. Rearranged TCRbeta segments were sequenced at approximately 20X coverage. On the study's bioinformatics: Clustering was used to correct sequencing errors, and CDR3s were annotated against IMGT to assign V, D and J genes. Out-of-frame and stop-codon sequences were excluded, and only productive TCRbeta rearrangements were used in downstream analyses. To compute clonality, Shannon entropy was normalized by the log of the number of unique productive sequences and then subtracted from one. Clones differing between time points or between blood and tumor were identified using Fisher's exact test with Benjamini-Hochberg correction, with an adjusted p below 0.01 applied as the threshold. TCRdb took this table from immuneACCESS and kept in-frame rearrangements with V and J called. Such tables lack part of the clones; where checked against another copy, unresolved V genes explain under half of the gap, and the rest is unexplained. Clonal size and the V and J genes are those of that table, whereas D and trimming came from the DNA. The sample data list 48,000 or so clones, and approximately 88% of these were observed just once. Of the sample, about 14% falls within the top ten clones.

The sample's time point label, decoded: pretreatment peripheral blood. A total of under 30 patients with locally advanced or metastatic urothelial carcinoma, treated at Memorial Sloan Kettering on a trial protocol, made up the cohort. Peripheral blood mononuclear cells were collected from each patient pretreatment and during treatment, giving between 1 and 8 total time points per patient. The Qiagen DNeasy Blood extraction kit was used to purify genomic DNA from total PBMCs and tumor samples. PBMCs were collected pretreatment and during treatment, and were isolated and stored as previously described. On this clone itself: Its antigen has not been determined. Base qualities were left out, and no much larger clone turns up one base away.

Via the germline V gene (reference sequence), CDR1 is SEHNR and CDR2 FQNEAQ. Inclusive of the bounding cysteine and phenylalanine, the CDR3 is 15 residues long. This entry keeps only the CDR3 DNA: 45 bases, framed from base 1. The junction shows trimming of 0 bases on V and 3 bases on J, plus 12 bases between the germline ends. Here the chain combines TRBV7-9 and TRBJ2-7; a confident D gene designation cannot be given. Sequencing used PBMCs, obtained around atezolizumab (anti-PD-L1) treatment. This clonotype originated in a woman aged 55-70 years with urothelial cancer. The DNA sequence reads TGTGCCAGCAGCTTAGCTGGAGACGCATACTACGAGCAGTACTTC. It translates as CASSLAGDAYYEQYF.